This T cell receptor (beta chain) appears in the sequencing data of a study of blood T cell repertoires in COVID-19. For the study at large: Spain, Italy and the United States supplied samples that represented acute and convalescent COVID-19. T cells, B-cell-depleted T cells, or PBMCs provided the cDNA or gDNA that served as material.

TCRdb's table, derived via immunoSEQ multiplex PCR, lists solely in-frame clones and lacks some. The sample has about 130,000 clones; about 79% are singletons. The CDR3 runs 19 residues. With 1 base removed from V and 2 bases from J, the gap between germline ends came to 21 bases. CDR1 and CDR2 from the germline V gene are SGHTA and FQGNSA. The receptor's source is a man aged 35 to 55 with active or convalescent COVID-19. What was sequenced was peripheral blood. V usage is TRBV7-2 and J usage is TRBJ2-1; perhaps TRBD2 as D (5 bases). The CDR3 reads CASSLVVGLLPTPYNEQFF. The CDR3 bases are TGTGCCAGCAGCTTAGTCGTTGGACTCCTACCCACACCCTACAATGAGCAGTTCTTC.